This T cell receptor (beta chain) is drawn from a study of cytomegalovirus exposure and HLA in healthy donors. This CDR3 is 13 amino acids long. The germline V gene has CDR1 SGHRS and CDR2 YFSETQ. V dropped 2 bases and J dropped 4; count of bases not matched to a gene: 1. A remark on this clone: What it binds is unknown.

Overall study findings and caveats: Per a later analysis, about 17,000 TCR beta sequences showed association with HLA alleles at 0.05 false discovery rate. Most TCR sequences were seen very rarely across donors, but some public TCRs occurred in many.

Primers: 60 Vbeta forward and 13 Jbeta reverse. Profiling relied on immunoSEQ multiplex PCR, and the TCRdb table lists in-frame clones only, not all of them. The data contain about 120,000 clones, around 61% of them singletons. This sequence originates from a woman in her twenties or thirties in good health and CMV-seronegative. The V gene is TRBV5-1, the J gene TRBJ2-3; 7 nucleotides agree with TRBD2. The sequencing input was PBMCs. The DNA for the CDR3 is TGCGCCAGCAGCTTCCGGGGGGCAGATACGCAGTATTTT. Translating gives CASSFRGADTQYF.